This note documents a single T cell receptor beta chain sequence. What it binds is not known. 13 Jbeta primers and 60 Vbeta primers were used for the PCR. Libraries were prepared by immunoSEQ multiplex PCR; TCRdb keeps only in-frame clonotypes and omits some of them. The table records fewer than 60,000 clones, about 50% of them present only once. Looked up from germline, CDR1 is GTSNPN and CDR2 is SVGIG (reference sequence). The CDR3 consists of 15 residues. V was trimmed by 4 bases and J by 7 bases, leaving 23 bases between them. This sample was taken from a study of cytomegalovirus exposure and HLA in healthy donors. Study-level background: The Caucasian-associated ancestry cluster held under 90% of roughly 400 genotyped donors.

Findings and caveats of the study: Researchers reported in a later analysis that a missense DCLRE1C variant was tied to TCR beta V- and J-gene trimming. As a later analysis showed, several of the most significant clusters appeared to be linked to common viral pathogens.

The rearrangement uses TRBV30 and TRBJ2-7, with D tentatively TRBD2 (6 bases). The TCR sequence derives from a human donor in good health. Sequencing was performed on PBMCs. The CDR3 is CAWTPGGVRGTEQYF. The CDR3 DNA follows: TGTGCCTGGACCCCTGGCGGGGTTAGGGGTACGGAGCAGTACTTC.